These 18 T cell receptor beta chains were all obtained from the same sample, sequenced in a study of T cells in Graves' hyperthyroidism and ophthalmopathy. What was amplified from RNA transcripts were TCR beta CDR3 regions. The study used the HTBI primer set for a first-round RT-PCR of the TCR CDR3. TCRdb passed the multiplex PCR reads through MiXCR, listing each CDR3 protein once. The data show about 49,000 distinct CDR3 sequences, with roughly 56% seen just once and about 34% held by the top ten. Sequencing was carried out using peripheral blood or thyroid tissue (not recorded which). All receptors derive from a man younger than 35 with Graves' hyperthyroidism.

V usage is TRBV10-3 and J usage is TRBJ2-7; no firm D call. The V gene lost 3 bases and the J gene lost 6 bases, with 15 bases spanning the gap. This CDR3 spans 14 amino acids. CDR1 is ENHRY, CDR2 SYGVKD, per germline. CDR3 sequence (DNA): TGTGCCATCAGTGATCCGAGGTTGGTCCGCGAGCAGTACTTC. Its protein product is CAISDPRLVREQYF.

The chain uses TRBV5-5 and TRBJ2-2, with D uncertain. Trimming took off 5 bases at V and 4 bases at J, with 6 bases between the two ends. This CDR3 contains 12 residues. CDR1 is SGHKS and CDR2 is YYEKEE in the germline V gene (reference sequence). The CDR3 DNA is TGTGCCAGCAGACCTTCCACCGGGGAGCTGTTTTTT. Protein sequence: CASRPSTGELFF.

Points on this clonotype: An end of the junction differs from the germline gene, which may be a read error. V usage is TRBV15 and J usage is TRBJ1-1, with no clear D. CDR3 size: 15 residues. CDR1 and CDR2 (germline): LNHNV, YYDKDF (reference sequence). The CDR3, as DNA: TGTGCCACCAGCAGTTACTCTGGCAGGAACACTGAGGCTTTCTTT. Protein: CATSSYSGRNTEAFF.

This chain joins TRBV20-1 and TRBJ1-1; no definite D call. V lost 6 bases, J lost 0 bases, and 8 bases lay in between. In germline, CDR1 is DFQATT, CDR2 SNEGSKA (reference sequence). The CDR3 is 12 amino acids. The CDR3 bases are TGCAGTGCCCGGGAGATGAACACTGAAGCTTTCTTT. Translated: CSAREMNTEAFF.

This clonotype is labeled as medium-sized. This chain uses TRBV29-1 with TRBJ1-2, with D possibly being TRBD1 (5 bases). Germline CDR1 SQVTM, CDR2 ANQGSEA. The ends were cut back, 6 bases at V and 8 bases at J, with 13 bases in the middle. The CDR3 consists of 11 residues. The chain's CDR3 is CSVYTGGGYTF. The DNA of the CDR3 is TGCAGCGTCTATACAGGAGGGGGCTACACCTTC. The full variable domain, with the rest looked up from reference TRBV29-1 and TRBJ1-2, is SAVISQKPSRDICQRGTSLTIQCQVDSQVTMMFWYRQQPGQSLTLIATANQGSEATYESGFVIDKFPISRPNLTFSTLTVSNMSPEDSSIYLCSVYTGGGYTFGSGTRLTVV.

This clonotype was counted ten times or more. The genes are TRBV6-1 and TRBJ1-6; D possibly corresponds to TRBD1 (6 bases). Trimming cost V 2 bases and J 0 bases, with 8 bases left between them. Looked up from germline, CDR1 is MNHNS and CDR2 is SASEGT. CDR3 length equals 16 residues. The CDR3 coding sequence is TGTGCCAGCAGTGAATCGGACAGCTCCTATAATTCACCCCTCCACTTT. Residues: CASSESDSSYNSPLHF.

This clonotype showed up many times. The chain employs TRBV5-8 and TRBJ1-6, with D possibly matching TRBD1 (5 bases). Germline V lookup: CDR1 SGHTS, CDR2 YDEGEE. This CDR3 is built from 14 residues. Deletions cut 3 bases from V and 1 base from J, with 5 bases between. The chain's CDR3 is CASSWGSYNSPLHF. For the CDR3, the DNA is TGTGCCAGCAGCTGGGGGTCCTATAATTCACCCCTCCACTTT.

This clonotype showed up many times. The V gene is TRBV12-3 or TRBV12-4, the J gene TRBJ2-5, with 11 bases fitting TRBD1. This CDR3 is 17 amino acids long. The ends lost 5 bases at V and 1 base at J; junction bases unmatched: 9. DNA of the CDR3: TGTGCCAGCAGTCCGATCACCGGGACAGGGGGCCAAGAGACCCAGTACTTC. Amino acids: CASSPITGTGGQETQYF.

The table lists this clonotype with a few counts. V is TRBV7-2 and J is TRBJ2-7, with D tentatively TRBD2 (7 bases). The CDR3 totals 14 residues. Trimming removed 6 bases at V and 3 bases at J, with 15 bases between. Germline CDR1 and CDR2: SGHTA and FQGNSA. The CDR3 DNA sequence: TGTGCCAGCAGTGGCCGCGGGGGCGTCTACGAGCAGTACTTC. It encodes CASSGRGGVYEQYF.

This clonotype was counted many times. The V call is TRBV30, the J call TRBJ1-2; no clear D gene. Trimming stripped 0 bases from V and 4 bases from J, with 21 bases between. Germline CDR1 and CDR2: GTSNPN and SVGIG (reference sequence). This CDR3 has 17 amino acids. CDR3 protein: CAWSVTKPRDSRYGYTF. DNA for the CDR3: TGTGCCTGGAGTGTTACTAAGCCCCGAGACTCGCGCTATGGCTACACCTTC.

This clonotype showed up just a few times. The J gene is TRBJ2-5, the V gene TRBV20-1; TRBD2 matches 15 bases. This CDR3 spans 16 amino acids. In germline, CDR1 is DFQATT, CDR2 SNEGSKA (reference sequence). V was clipped by 3 bases and J by 5 bases; unmatched bases: 7. The DNA for the CDR3 is TGCAGTGCTAGCGGTGGACTAGCGGGGGGGCAGGAGACCCAGTACTTC. This gives the protein CSASGGLAGGQETQYF.

The J gene is TRBJ2-7, the V gene TRBV29-1; TRBD2 agrees at 7 bases. This CDR3 comprises 14 residues. V shed 6 bases, J shed 3 bases, and the junction held 11 bases outside the gene matches. Germline assignment: CDR1 SQVTM and CDR2 ANQGSEA. CDR3 sequence reads: CSVRPGTTGYEQYF. The CDR3 DNA follows: TGCAGCGTGAGGCCCGGGACTACTGGCTACGAGCAGTACTTC.

This clonotype has at least ten counts. The rearrangement joins TRBV7-9 to TRBJ1-1; D not resolved. V lost 1 base and J lost 1, with 7 bases in between. The CDR3 runs to 14 residues. In germline, CDR1 is SEHNR, CDR2 FQNEAQ (reference sequence). The CDR3 reads CASSLGTPNTEAFF. DNA of the CDR3: TGTGCCAGCAGCTTAGGAACACCGAACACTGAAGCTTTCTTT.

This clonotype was detected ten times or more. The chain carries TRBV20-1 and TRBJ2-2; maybe TRBD1 (5 bases). The germline V gene has CDR1 DFQATT and CDR2 SNEGSKA (reference sequence). The CDR3 runs 14 residues. V lost 6 bases and J lost 7, with 18 bases in between. CDR3 DNA: TGCAGTGCCCCGCCGCAGGGTGGGGTCGGGGAGCTGTTTTTT. This gives the protein CSAPPQGGVGELFF.

Note on this clonotype: A read error may be the cause here, since a much bigger clone is one base away. Given the absence of the conserved phenylalanine or tryptophan at the CDR3 end, a read error is likely. This chain links TRBV7-2 with TRBJ2-2, with 8 bases identical to TRBD1. The CDR3 is 19 amino acids. Germline CDR1 is SGHTA and CDR2 is FQGNSA. CDR3 nucleotide sequence: TGCGCCAGCAGCCAAGAAGCAGGGGAGGCGGACAGGGCTAACGGGGAGCTGTTTCTT. Translated, it gives CASSQEAGEADRANGELFL.

A few counts support this clonotype. The genes are TRBV20-1 and TRBJ2-2, with D unclear. Germline V CDR1 and CDR2: DFQATT, SNEGSKA (reference sequence). The CDR3 is 8 amino acids. V lost 3 bases, J lost 14 bases, and 4 bases lay in between. The DNA for the CDR3 is TGCAGTGCTAGGGGACTGTTTTTT. Encoded protein: CSARGLFF.

V gene TRBV7-9 combines with J gene TRBJ1-2; D not resolved. Trimming shortened V by 3 bases and J by 7 bases, and 12 bases separated the two germline ends. Germline CDR1 is SEHNR and CDR2 is FQNEAQ (reference sequence). CDR3 length: 13 amino acids. CDR3 DNA: TGTGCCAGCAGCTTCCGAGGGATGAGTGGCTACACCTTC. Its translation is CASSFRGMSGYTF.

This clonotype appeared many times. J is TRBJ2-7 and V is TRBV5-1; 7 nucleotides align to TRBD1. V shed 4 bases and J 6 bases; nucleotides not matched to a gene: 10. Germline values: CDR1 SGHRS, CDR2 YFSETQ. The length of the CDR3 is 14 residues. CDR3 sequence: CASSAGTARAEQYF. The CDR3 DNA is TGCGCCAGCAGCGCCGGGACAGCCCGGGCCGAGCAGTACTTC. The entire variable domain, with the rest obtained from reference TRBV5-1 and TRBJ2-7, is as follows: KAGVTQTPRYLIKTRGQQVTLSCSPISGHRSVSWYQQTPGQGLQFLFEYFSETQRNKGNFPGRFSGRQFSNSRSEMNVSTLELGDSALYLCASSAGTARAEQYFGPGTRLTVT.